The rows below give T cell receptor beta chains drawn from one sample of a study of blood T cells in healthy people across ages. TCRdb called the 5' RACE reads again in MiXCR, with one record for every CDR3 protein. The table has about 680,000 distinct CDR3 sequences, 45% to 50% seen once; the top ten hold 25% to 35%. The sequenced material came from blood. The receptors were gathered from a woman aged 60-75 years in good health. The CDR3 runs from the conserved cysteine through the conserved F or W. Each record gives: J gene, clone size, D gene, V gene, CDR3 DNA, CDR3 protein. A D gene is named only where the DNA matches it firmly. Size tells how often a clone was seen (once, few, many) or the class of an expanded clone, and some rows leave it out.

TRBJ2-7 . . TRBV27 TGTGCCAGCAGTCCGCAGGGAAAGGGCTCCTACAATGAGCAGTACTTC CASSPQGKGSYNEQYF
TRBJ2-1 . TRBD1 TRBV10-3 TGTGCCATCAGAACCGCCGAGGGACAGGGGGCTGGGGAGCAGTTCTTC CAIRTAEGQGAGEQFF
TRBJ1-1 . . TRBV29-1 TGCAGCGCCCCCCGGGGCAACCCCCTGAACACTGAAGCTTTCTTT CSAPRGNPLNTEAFF
TRBJ2-3 . . TRBV3-1 TGTGCCAGCAGCCAAGATAGTGGAGGGGTGGATACGCAGTATTTT CASSQDSGGVDTQYF
TRBJ2-7 few . TRBV28 TGTGCCAGCAGTTTATTACGGATTTCCTACGAGCAGTACTTC CASSLLRISYEQYF
TRBJ2-1 few TRBD1 TRBV29-1 TGCAGCGTTGCGGACAGGGGCCTGGGTGAGCAGTTCTTC CSVADRGLGEQFF
TRBJ1-1 . . TRBV7-2 TGTGCCAGCAGCTTAGCAGGGGGGCGAGGTGAGGCTTTCTTT CASSLAGGRGEAFF
TRBJ1-2 . . TRBV6-2/TRBV6-3 TGTGCCAGCAGAAGGACGGCCGCTAACTATGGCTACACCTTC CASRRTAANYGYTF
TRBJ1-2 once TRBD1 TRBV20-1 TGCAGTGCCCCGACAGGGCTCCATGGCTACACCTTC CSAPTGLHGYTF
TRBJ2-5 . . TRBV15 TGTGCCACCAGCAGAGATTTCACCCAAGAGACCCAGTACTTC CATSRDFTQETQYF
TRBJ1-4 . . TRBV23-1 TGCGCCAGCAGTCAATCGGAATTAGCCAGTTTAGTGGGATATGAAAAACTGTTTTTT CASSQSELASLVGYEKLFF
TRBJ2-4 . . TRBV7-2 TGTGCCAGCAGCTCCAATACCTATGAGCAGTACTTC CASSSNTYEQYF
TRBJ2-1 few TRBD2 TRBV20-1 TGCAGTGCTAGAGATAGCGGGAGGCTTAACAATGAGCAGTTCTTC CSARDSGRLNNEQFF
TRBJ2-7 . . TRBV7-2 TGTGCCAGCAGCTTACAGGGGCAGGGGGGCGAGCAGTACTTC CASSLQGQGGEQYF
TRBJ2-1 few . TRBV7-9 TGTGCCAGCAGCCGGACTGGGGTTGGGGAGCAGTTCTTC CASSRTGVGEQFF
TRBJ2-2 . . TRBV7-3 TGTGCCAGCAGCCCTCTGGAGAACGGGGAGCTGTTTTTT CASSPLENGELFF
TRBJ1-1 . . TRBV9 TGTGCCAGCAGCACCCCCAGGGCCCCCGTGGAGACTGAAGCTTTCTTT CASSTPRAPVETEAFF
TRBJ2-5 . TRBD1 TRBV29-1 TGCAGCGTTGGTAGGGGGCACAATGAGCAGTACTTC CSVGRGHNEQYF
TRBJ1-1 few . TRBV20-1 TGCAGGCGAGGGGGTGGGTACACTGAAGCTTTCTTT CRRGGGYTEAFF
TRBJ2-7 few . TRBV20-1 TGCAGTGCCTGGAGTGCACTCAGTGGGGGCTACGAGCAGTACTTC CSAWSALSGGYEQYF
TRBJ2-7 . TRBD2 TRBV24-1 TGTGCCACCAGTGACCAACGCGGGGGGCTCGAGCAGTACTTC CATSDQRGGLEQYF
TRBJ1-1 . TRBD1 TRBV5-1 TGCGCCAGCAGCTTAGGAGCGGGACAGGGCAAAGAAGCTTTCTTT CASSLGAGQGKEAFF
TRBJ2-3 few TRBD2 TRBV12-3/TRBV12-4 TGTGCCAGCAGTCGGGGACTAGCGGGAGAGATCACAGATACGCAGTATTTT CASSRGLAGEITDTQYF
TRBJ2-1 . . TRBV3-1 TGTGCCAGCAGCCCTAGAGGGGAGAACAATGAGCAGTTCTTC CASSPRGENNEQFF
TRBJ1-2 once TRBD1 TRBV12-5 TGTGCTAGTGGTTTGGTCCTGCCCGACAGGGACCCAGCTAACTATGGCTACACCTTC CASGLVLPDRDPANYGYTF
TRBJ1-1 . TRBD1 TRBV20-1 TGCAGTGCTAGCGCAGGGGGCGTAATCACTGAAGCTTTCTTT CSASAGGVITEAFF
TRBJ2-1 few TRBD1 TRBV10-3 TGTGCCATCAGTGAAACCACAGGGGGCCCCTACAATGAGCAGTTCTTC CAISETTGGPYNEQFF
TRBJ2-3 . TRBD2 TRBV20-1 TGCAGTGCTAGTTTGCGGGAGGTGGCAGATACGCAGTATTTT CSASLREVADTQYF
TRBJ2-7 . . TRBV18 TGTGCCAGCTCAGTGGGGTCCAGTGGGGCCTACGAGCAGTACTTC CASSVGSSGAYEQYF
TRBJ2-2 . . TRBV4-3 TGCGCCAGCAGCCGCAGGGGAGTGAAGGGTGACACCGGGGAGCTGTTTTTT CASSRRGVKGDTGELFF
TRBJ2-1 . . TRBV18 TGTGCCAGCTCACCAGGAGACATCTACAATGAGCAGTTCTTC CASSPGDIYNEQFF
TRBJ1-5 . . TRBV20-1 TGCAGTGCTACTCCCGACAGTTATAGCAATCAGCCCCAGCATTTT CSATPDSYSNQPQHF
TRBJ1-1 few . TRBV7-9 TGTGCCAGCAGCCCGACAACGGGGGACACTGAAGCTTTCTTT CASSPTTGDTEAFF
TRBJ2-5 . . TRBV6-5 TGTGCCAGCAGCCGAACAGGGTTTGGAGGGGAGACCCAGTACTTC CASSRTGFGGETQYF
TRBJ2-1 . TRBD2 TRBV7-8 TGTGCCAGCAGCTTAAGTACAGCGGGAGGCTACAATGAGCAGTTCTTC CASSLSTAGGYNEQFF
TRBJ2-7 . . TRBV2 TGTGCCAGCAGTGAAGGGGAAATGCTGACCTACGAGCAGTACTTC CASSEGEMLTYEQYF
TRBJ2-5 . TRBD2 TRBV10-3 TGTGCCATCGGGGCTAGCGGGTCCCAAGAGACCCAGTACTTC CAIGASGSQETQYF
TRBJ1-4 few . TRBV5-5 TGTGCCAGCAGCTTGGGAGGGGTCGGAGAAAAACTGTTTTTT CASSLGGVGEKLFF
TRBJ2-1 . . TRBV27 TGTGCCAGCAGTATATCAATCTCCTACAATGAGCAGTTCTTC CASSISISYNEQFF
TRBJ1-5 . . TRBV20-1 TGCAGTGCTAGCGGCGGAAACAATCAGCCCCAGCATTTT CSASGGNNQPQHF
TRBJ2-1 few . TRBV20-1 TGCAGTGCCAGACGGGCGTCAGTTAATGAGCAGTTCTTC CSARRASVNEQFF
TRBJ2-4 . TRBD2 TRBV20-1 TGCAGTGACTTACAGCGGGGGCTAGCCAAAAACATTCAGTACTTC CSDLQRGLAKNIQYF
TRBJ1-2 few . TRBV12-3/TRBV12-4 TGTGCCAGCAGTGGGGGACCCCTCTATGGCTACACCTTC CASSGGPLYGYTF